This T cell receptor beta chain was captured in a study of identical twins. Study results and limitations: With monozygotic twins, out-of-frame TCR alpha sharing exceeded what models estimated.

With no exceptions, donors were healthy Caucasians. Germline V gene data show CDR1 as MNHEY and CDR2 as SVGAGI. The CDR3 length is 14 residues. With 4 bases removed from V and 7 bases from J, the gap between germline ends came to 16 bases. A remark on this clonotype: Antigen unknown.

Addition of a universal primer site occurred through template switching, and cDNA carried unique molecular identifiers. TCRdb re-derived calls from the 5' RACE reads in MiXCR, one entry per CDR3 protein. The sample has 1.5 million to 2 million distinct CDR3 sequences; around 33% are singletons. This receptor was taken from a newborn girl in good health. The chain uses TRBV6-5 and TRBJ2-5, with a possible D match to TRBD1 (6 bases). Source material: cord blood. The CDR3 loop reads CASSSPTGKGTQYF. The CDR3 nucleotides read TGTGCCAGCAGTTCCCCCACAGGGAAAGGGACCCAGTACTTC.